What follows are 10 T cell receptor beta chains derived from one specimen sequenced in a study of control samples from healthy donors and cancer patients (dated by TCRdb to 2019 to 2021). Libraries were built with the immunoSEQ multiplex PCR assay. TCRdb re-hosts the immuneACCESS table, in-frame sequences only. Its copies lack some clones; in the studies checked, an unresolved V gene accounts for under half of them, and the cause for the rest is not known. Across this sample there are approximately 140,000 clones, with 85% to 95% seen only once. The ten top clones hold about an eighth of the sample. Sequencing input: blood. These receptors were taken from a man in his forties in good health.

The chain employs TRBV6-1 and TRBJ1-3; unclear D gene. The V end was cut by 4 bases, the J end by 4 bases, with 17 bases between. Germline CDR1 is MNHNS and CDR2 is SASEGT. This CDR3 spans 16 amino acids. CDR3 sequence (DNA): TGTGCCAGCAGTGGGGCTCCGCCTCTCCTCGGAAACACCATATATTTT. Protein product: CASSGAPPLLGNTIYF.

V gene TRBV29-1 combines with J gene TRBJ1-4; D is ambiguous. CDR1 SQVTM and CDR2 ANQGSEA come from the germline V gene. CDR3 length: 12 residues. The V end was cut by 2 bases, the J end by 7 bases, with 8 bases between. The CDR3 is CSVENPPEKLFF. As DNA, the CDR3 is TGCAGCGTTGAAAACCCGCCTGAAAAACTGTTTTTT.

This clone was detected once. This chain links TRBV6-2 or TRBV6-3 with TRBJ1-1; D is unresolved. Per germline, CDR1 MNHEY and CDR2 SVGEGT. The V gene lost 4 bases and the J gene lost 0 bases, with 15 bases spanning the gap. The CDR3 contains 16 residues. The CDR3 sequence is CASSWRGPPMNTEAFF. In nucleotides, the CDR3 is TGTGCCAGCAGTTGGCGAGGACCTCCCATGAACACTGAAGCTTTCTTT.

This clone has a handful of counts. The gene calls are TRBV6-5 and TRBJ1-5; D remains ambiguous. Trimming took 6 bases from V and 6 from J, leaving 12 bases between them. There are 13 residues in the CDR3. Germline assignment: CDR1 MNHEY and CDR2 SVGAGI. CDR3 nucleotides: TGTGCCAGCAGCCAAAGTAGAGGTCAGCCCCAGCATTTT. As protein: CASSQSRGQPQHF.

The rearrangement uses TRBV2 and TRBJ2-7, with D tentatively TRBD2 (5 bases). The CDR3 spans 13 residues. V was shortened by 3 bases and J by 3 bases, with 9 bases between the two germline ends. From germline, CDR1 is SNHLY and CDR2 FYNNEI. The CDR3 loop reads CASSELEGYEQYF. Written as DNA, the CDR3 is TGTGCCAGCAGTGAGCTAGAGGGCTACGAGCAGTACTTC.

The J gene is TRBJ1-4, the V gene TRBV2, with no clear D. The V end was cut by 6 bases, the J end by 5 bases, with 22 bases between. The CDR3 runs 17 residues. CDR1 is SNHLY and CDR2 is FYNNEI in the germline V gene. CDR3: CASSLVFGQALNEKLFF. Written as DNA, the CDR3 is TGTGCCAGCAGCCTAGTCTTCGGTCAGGCGCTAAATGAAAAACTGTTTTTT.

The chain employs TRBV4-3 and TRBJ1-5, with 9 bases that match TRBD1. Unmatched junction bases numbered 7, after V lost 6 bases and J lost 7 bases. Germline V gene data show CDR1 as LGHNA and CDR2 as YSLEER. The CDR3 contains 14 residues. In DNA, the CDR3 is TGCGCCAGCAGTCCCGACAGGGGGAGACAGCCCCAGCATTTT. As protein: CASSPDRGRQPQHF.

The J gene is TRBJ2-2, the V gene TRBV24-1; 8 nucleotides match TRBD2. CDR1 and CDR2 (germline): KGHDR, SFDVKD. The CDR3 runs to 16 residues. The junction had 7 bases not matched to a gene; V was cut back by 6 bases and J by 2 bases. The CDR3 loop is CATSSERESNTGELFF. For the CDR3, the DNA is TGTGCCACCAGTTCAGAGCGGGAGAGTAACACCGGGGAGCTGTTTTTT.

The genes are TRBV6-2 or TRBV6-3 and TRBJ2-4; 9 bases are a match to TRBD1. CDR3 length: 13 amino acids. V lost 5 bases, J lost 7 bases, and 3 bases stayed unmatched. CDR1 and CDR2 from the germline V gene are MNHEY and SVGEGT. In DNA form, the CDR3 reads TGTGCCAGCAGTCGGGGACAGGGTAACATTCAGTACTTC. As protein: CASSRGQGNIQYF.

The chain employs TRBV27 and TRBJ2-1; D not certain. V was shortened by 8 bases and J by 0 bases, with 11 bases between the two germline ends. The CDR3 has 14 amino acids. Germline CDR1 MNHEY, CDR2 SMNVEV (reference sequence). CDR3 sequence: CASRRASSYNEQFF. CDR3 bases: TGTGCCAGCCGAAGGGCGAGCTCCTACAATGAGCAGTTCTTC.